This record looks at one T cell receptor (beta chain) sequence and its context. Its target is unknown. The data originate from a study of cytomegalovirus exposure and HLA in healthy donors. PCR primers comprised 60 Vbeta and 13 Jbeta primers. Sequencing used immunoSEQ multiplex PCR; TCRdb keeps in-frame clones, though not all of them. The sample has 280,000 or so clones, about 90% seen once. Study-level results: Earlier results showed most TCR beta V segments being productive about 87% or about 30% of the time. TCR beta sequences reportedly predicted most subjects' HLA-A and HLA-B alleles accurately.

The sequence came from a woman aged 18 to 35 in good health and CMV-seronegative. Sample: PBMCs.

The CDR3 DNA follows: TGTGCCAGCAGCGCGATGGACAGGGTCCTACTCTCTGGAAACACCATATATTTT. This gives the protein CASSAMDRVLLSGNTIYF. This chain joins TRBV9 and TRBJ1-3, with TRBD1 matching 8 bases. The trim removed 3 bases at V and 0 bases at J, leaving 11 bases unmatched. The CDR3 is 18 residues long. Germline CDR1 is SGDLS and CDR2 is YYNGEE.